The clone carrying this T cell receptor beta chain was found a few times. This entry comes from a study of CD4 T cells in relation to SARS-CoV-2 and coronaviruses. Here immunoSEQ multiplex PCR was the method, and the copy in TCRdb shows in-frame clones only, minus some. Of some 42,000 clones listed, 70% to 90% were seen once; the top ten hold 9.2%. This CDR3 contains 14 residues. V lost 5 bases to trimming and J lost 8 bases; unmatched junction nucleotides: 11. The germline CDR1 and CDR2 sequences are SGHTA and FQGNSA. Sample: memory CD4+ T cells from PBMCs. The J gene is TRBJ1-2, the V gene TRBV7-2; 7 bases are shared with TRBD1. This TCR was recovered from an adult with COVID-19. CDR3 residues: CASSPQGPIAGYTF. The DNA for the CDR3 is TGTGCCAGCAGCCCACAGGGGCCTATTGCGGGCTACACCTTC. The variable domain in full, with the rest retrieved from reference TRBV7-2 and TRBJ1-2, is GAGVSQSPSNKVTEKGKDVELRCDPISGHTALYWYRQSLGQGLEFLIYFQGNSAPDKSGLPSDRFSAERTGGSVSTLTIQRTQQEDSAVYLCASSPQGPIAGYTFGSGTRLTVV.